Below are 24 T cell receptor beta chains sequenced from a single sample in a study of T cell changes during pregnancy in multiple sclerosis. Clones were sequenced by immunoSEQ multiplex PCR, and TCRdb holds only the in-frame ones, with some missing. The data contain 99,000 or so clones, approximately 95% of them seen just once; the ten biggest clones take up about 0.95%. Specimen: peripheral blood, collected after pregnancy. Receptors were obtained from a female donor with multiple sclerosis, enrolled in a pregnancy study.

This clone was seen a single time. The chain uses TRBV28 and TRBJ2-7; D gene uncertain. The germline V gene has CDR1 MDHEN and CDR2 SYDVKM. The CDR3 has 13 amino acids. With 6 bases removed from V and 0 bases from J, the gap between germline ends came to 9 bases. CDR3 in amino acids: CASRLKSSYEQYF. The CDR3 region has the DNA TGTGCCAGCAGACTCAAGTCCTCCTACGAGCAGTACTTC.

The chain joins TRBV4-2 to TRBJ2-5; 8 bases match TRBD1. The CDR3 consists of 17 residues. CDR1 and CDR2 (germline): LGHNA, YNFKEQ. Trimming removed 2 bases from V and 4 bases from J; junction bases left unmatched: 12. The CDR3 coding sequence is TGTGCCAGCAGCCAACTCTCCCCGGGGACAGGTCCAGAGACCCAGTACTTC. Residues: CASSQLSPGTGPETQYF.

The chain recombines TRBV18 with TRBJ2-3; 7 bases fit TRBD2. CDR1 is KGHSH and CDR2 is LQKENI in the germline V gene. The CDR3 is 15 residues long. With 2 bases clipped from V and 3 bases from J, the junction kept 5 bases outside the gene matches. In nucleotides, the CDR3 is TGTGCCAGCTCACCAATGGGACTACGTACAGATACGCAGTATTTT. It yields the protein CASSPMGLRTDTQYF.

CDR3 sequence reads: CASRQRRTEGTEAFF. The CDR3 DNA is TGTGCCAGCAGACAGAGAAGGACAGAGGGAACTGAAGCTTTCTTT. The V call is TRBV5-4, the J call TRBJ1-1, with D possibly being TRBD1 (6 bases). Per the germline V gene, CDR1 is SGHNT and CDR2 is YYREEE (reference sequence). This CDR3 has 15 amino acids. V lost 5 bases to trimming and J lost 5 bases, with 19 bases between them.

The chain uses TRBV18 and TRBJ2-7; no clear D gene. Germline V CDR1 and CDR2: KGHSH, LQKENI. CDR3 length: 16 residues. The germline V and J ends were trimmed by 2 bases and 4 bases, with 18 bases remaining between them. The CDR3 coding sequence is TGTGCCAGCTCACCAGGCCAGAAAATATCCGGGTACGAGCAGTACTTC. Translating it yields CASSPGQKISGYEQYF.

V usage is TRBV19 and J usage is TRBJ1-5, with 8 nucleotides matching TRBD1. CDR1 is LNHDA and CDR2 is SQIVND in the germline V gene (reference sequence). The CDR3 is 16 residues long. With 5 bases clipped from V and 1 base from J, the junction kept 7 bases outside the gene matches. The CDR3 DNA is TGTGCCAGTAGTTCCTCTGACAGGGGAAGCAATCAGCCCCAGCATTTT. Its protein is CASSSSDRGSNQPQHF. The full variable domain, completed using reference TRBV19 and TRBJ1-5, is DGGITQSPKYLFRKEGQNVTLSCEQNLNHDAMYWYRQDPGQGLRLIYYSQIVNDFQKGDIAEGYSVSREKKESFPLTVTSAQKNPTAFYLCASSSSDRGSNQPQHFGDGTRLSIL.

The genes are TRBV18 and TRBJ2-5; D may be TRBD1 (6 bases). V was cut by 1 base and J by 1 base, with 10 bases left in between. From germline, CDR1 is KGHSH and CDR2 LQKENI. The CDR3 has 15 amino acids. The CDR3 nucleotides read TGTGCCAGCTCACCACGGAACAGGGTCCAAGAGACCCAGTACTTC. This codes for CASSPRNRVQETQYF.

The chain couples TRBV19 to TRBJ1-2; D is unclear. Per the germline V gene, CDR1 is LNHDA and CDR2 is SQIVND (reference sequence). This CDR3 is 11 amino acids long. Deletions cut 6 bases from V and 6 bases from J, with 8 bases between. CDR3 region: CASRYNDGYTF. In DNA form, the CDR3 reads TGTGCCAGTAGGTACAACGATGGCTACACCTTC.

The V call is TRBV25-1, the J call TRBJ2-1; 9 bases map to TRBD2. Germline V CDR1 and CDR2: MGHDK, SYGVNS. The junction had 7 bases not matched to a gene; V was cut back by 3 bases and J by 7 bases. The CDR3 runs to 15 residues. This chain's CDR3 is CASSEMLAGRNEQFF. The CDR3 DNA reads as TGTGCCAGCAGTGAGATGCTAGCGGGGAGGAATGAGCAGTTCTTC.

This chain uses TRBV1 with TRBJ2-3; TRBD2, the D gene given by the table, was not confirmed from the DNA. TRBV1 is labeled a pseudogene. This CDR3 is built from 18 residues. The CDR3 region has the DNA TGCACCAGCGCCTCCGGGACTAGCGGCATCCTTAGCACAGATACGCAGTATTTT. Amino acids: CTSASGTSGILSTDTQYF.

This chain connects TRBV7-9 to TRBJ2-7; 9 nucleotides match TRBD2. This CDR3 has 13 residues. The germline V gene encodes CDR1 SEHNR and CDR2 FQNEAQ (reference sequence). Trimming cost V 6 bases and J 7 bases; bases outside gene matches: 7. CDR3 sequence: CASRDSGSGEQYF. CDR3 DNA sequence: TGTGCCAGCAGGGATAGCGGGAGCGGTGAGCAGTACTTC.

This clone occurred once. As DNA, the CDR3 is TGTGCCAGTAACTCAGGACAGGCGAGCACCGGGGAGCTGTTTTTT. Translating it yields CASNSGQASTGELFF. The chain combines TRBV19 with TRBJ2-2; the match to TRBD1 covers 7 bases. V shed 7 bases, J shed 4 bases, and the junction held 9 bases outside the gene matches. CDR1 and CDR2 from the germline V gene are LNHDA and SQIVND (reference sequence). The CDR3 runs to 15 residues. The full variable domain, in which reference TRBV19 and TRBJ2-2 provide the parts outside the CDR3, is DGGITQSPKYLFRKEGQNVTLSCEQNLNHDAMYWYRQDPGQGLRLIYYSQIVNDFQKGDIAEGYSVSREKKESFPLTVTSAQKNPTAFYLCASNSGQASTGELFFGEGSRLTVL.

This clone was detected a few times. The chain uses TRBV2 and TRBJ1-5; 7 bases fit TRBD1. The CDR3 length is 13 residues. Unmatched junction bases numbered 3, after V lost 8 bases and J lost 2 bases. Germline CDR1 SNHLY, CDR2 FYNNEI. CDR3 DNA: TGTGCCAGCCGAACAGGGGGCAATCAGCCCCAGCATTTT. As protein: CASRTGGNQPQHF.

The chain links TRBV18 to TRBJ1-1; the match to TRBD1 covers 8 bases. The V and J ends lost 6 bases and 3 bases, in that order; junction bases with no gene match: 6. The length of the CDR3 is 14 residues. Germline values: CDR1 KGHSH, CDR2 LQKENI. The CDR3 spells CASSPRQGHTEAFF. CDR3 nucleotides: TGTGCCAGCTCTCCTCGACAGGGGCACACTGAAGCTTTCTTT. Complete variable domain (other parts from reference TRBV18 and TRBJ1-1): NAGVMQNPRHLVRRRGQEARLRCSPMKGHSHVYWYRQLPEEGLKFMVYLQKENIIDESGMPKERFSAEFPKEGPSILRIQQVVRGDSAAYFCASSPRQGHTEAFFGQGTRLTVV.

Details on this clone: An end of the junction does not agree with germline; a read error may underlie this. This CDR3 is also generated by other DNA sequences in the sample. The chain is built from TRBV25-1 and TRBJ2-7; a possible D gene is TRBD1 (6 bases). CDR3 length: 14 amino acids. In germline, CDR1 is MGHDK, CDR2 SYGVNS. The CDR3 DNA reads as TGTGCTAGCAGTGGTGCTAACAGGGCCTACGAGCAGTACTTC. This codes for CASSGANRAYEQYF.

The chain links TRBV19 to TRBJ1-1; D is uncertain. The CDR3 has 13 residues. V gave up 5 bases and J gave up 6 bases, with 13 bases separating them. The germline V gene encodes CDR1 LNHDA and CDR2 SQIVND (reference sequence). CDR3 sequence reads: CASSLAIGAEAFF. As DNA, the CDR3 is TGTGCCAGTAGTCTCGCTATCGGGGCTGAAGCTTTCTTT.

The CDR3 region is CAWSDRGNHYGYTF. CDR3 DNA sequence: TGTGCCTGGAGTGACAGGGGTAATCACTATGGCTACACCTTC. The chain is built from TRBV30 and TRBJ1-2; 7 bases agree with TRBD1. Germline lookup yields CDR1 GTSNPN and CDR2 SVGIG (reference sequence). The V and J ends lost 1 base and 3 bases, in that order; junction bases with no gene match: 5. The CDR3 is made up of 14 amino acids.

This clone has just one count. The genes are TRBV7-6 and TRBJ2-3, with 8 bases that match TRBD2. Germline V gives CDR1 SGHVS, CDR2 FNYEAQ. V shed 1 base and J 2 bases; nucleotides not matched to a gene: 5. The CDR3 covers 16 residues. The CDR3 sequence: CASSLVVAGNTDTQYF. CDR3 nucleotide sequence: TGTGCCAGCAGCTTAGTGGTAGCGGGAAACACAGATACGCAGTATTTT.

The V and J genes are TRBV4-2 and TRBJ1-5; 12 nucleotides agree with TRBD1. Germline V lookup: CDR1 LGHNA, CDR2 YNFKEQ. CDR3 length: 16 residues. V lost 0 bases to trimming and J lost 5 bases; unmatched junction nucleotides: 2. The CDR3 DNA sequence: TGTGCCAGCAGCCAAGACGGGACAGGGGGCTATCAGCCCCAGCATTTT. Encoded protein: CASSQDGTGGYQPQHF.

This chain uses TRBV5-1 with TRBJ1-3, with 10 bases identical to TRBD1. This CDR3 is built from 17 residues. Germline V gene lookup returns CDR1 SGHRS and CDR2 YFSETQ. V was clipped by 1 base and J by 0 bases; unmatched bases: 4. CDR3 bases: TGCGCCAGCAGCTTGCAAGGACAGGGGGGCTCTGGAAACACCATATATTTT. Translating gives CASSLQGQGGSGNTIYF.

This chain links TRBV27 with TRBJ1-1; 9 bases are a match to TRBD1. The CDR3 length is 14 residues. V was clipped by 7 bases and J by 4 bases; unmatched bases: 7. Germline V gene sequence: CDR1 MNHEY, CDR2 SMNVEV (reference sequence). DNA of the CDR3: TGTGCCAGCAACCCACAGGGGGCAAGCACTGAAGCTTTCTTT. Protein: CASNPQGASTEAFF.

In DNA, the CDR3 is TGTGCCAGCAGCTTCGGGGGTGCACGGTCCTACGAGCAGTACTTC. Residues: CASSFGGARSYEQYF. The chain employs TRBV5-6 and TRBJ2-7, with D perhaps matching TRBD2 (6 bases). Between the trimmed V and J ends, which lost 2 bases and 1 base, there was a span of 13 bases. Germline values: CDR1 SGHDT, CDR2 YYEEEE. This CDR3 region has 15 residues.

A single count supports this clone. The chain combines TRBV6-1 with TRBJ2-3; perhaps TRBD1 as D (5 bases). Germline V gene sequence: CDR1 MNHNS, CDR2 SASEGT. The CDR3 extends over 16 amino acids. Trimming cost V 4 bases and J 2 bases, with 16 bases left between them. This CDR3 is CASSGNSGWPTDTQYF. The CDR3 DNA reads TGTGCCAGCAGTGGTAACTCAGGGTGGCCCACAGATACGCAGTATTTT.

This clone was recorded once. The chain links TRBV4-1 to TRBJ1-4, with no clear D. This CDR3 spans 15 amino acids. The germline gives CDR1 MGHRA, CDR2 YSYEKL. Trimming removed 1 base at V and 3 bases at J, with 9 bases between. The CDR3 region is CASSQAGLANEKLFF. CDR3 in DNA: TGCGCCAGCAGCCAAGCAGGACTGGCTAATGAAAAACTGTTTTTT.